This is a list of T cell receptor beta chains from one sample in a study of PD-L1 blockade in urothelial cancer. Assay used: immunoSEQ multiplex PCR; TCRdb lists only in-frame clones, some missing. Found here are fewer than 35,000 clones, around 85% of them singletons; the top ten hold about 2%. The sample in question was PBMCs, obtained around atezolizumab (anti-PD-L1) treatment. Receptors originate from a man in his forties or fifties with urothelial cancer. CDR3s include the opening cysteine and the closing phenylalanine or tryptophan. A D gene is named only where the DNA matches it firmly. Clone sizes are given selectively: once, few, many, or a class where the clone is expanded.

-,-,TRBV18,TRBJ2-1,CASSPEERKGKQFF,TGTGCCAGCTCACCGGAAGAGCGGAAGGGTAAACAGTTCTTC
-,-,TRBV12-5,TRBJ2-7,CASGLFGVGGEQYF,TGTGCTAGTGGTTTGTTCGGGGTAGGGGGCGAGCAGTACTTC
-,TRBD1,TRBV6-6,TRBJ2-7,CASSPQDRLYEQYF,TGTGCCAGCAGTCCGCAGGACAGGCTCTACGAGCAGTACTTC
-,TRBD1,TRBV6-5,TRBJ1-2,CASRNRGANYGYTF,TGTGCCAGCAGAAACAGGGGGGCTAACTATGGCTACACCTTC
-,TRBD1,TRBV27,TRBJ2-1,CASSYRQGPNNEQFF,TGTGCCAGCAGTTATAGACAGGGGCCGAACAATGAGCAGTTCTTC
-,TRBD1,TRBV7-2,TRBJ1-4,CASSLGDRVDEKLFF,TGTGCCAGCAGCTTAGGGGACAGGGTGGATGAAAAACTGTTTTTT
-,TRBD2,TRBV7-9,TRBJ2-5,CASSWGRTSGEQETQYF,TGTGCCAGCAGCTGGGGCCGGACTAGCGGGGAACAAGAGACCCAGTACTTC
-,TRBD2,TRBV5-4,TRBJ2-1,CASSLKLAGAGEQFF,TGTGCCAGCAGCTTGAAACTAGCGGGAGCGGGAGAGCAGTTCTTC
-,-,TRBV9,TRBJ1-1,CASSVGTGTEAFF,TGTGCCAGCAGCGTAGGGACTGGGACTGAAGCTTTCTTT
-,-,TRBV5-1,TRBJ2-3,CASSLYNTDTQYF,TGCGCCAGCAGCTTGTACAACACAGATACGCAGTATTTT
once,TRBD2,TRBV29-1,TRBJ2-1,CSVGVSGGPYNEQFF,TGCAGCGTTGGGGTTAGCGGGGGACCTTACAATGAGCAGTTCTTC
-,TRBD1,TRBV7-2,TRBJ1-1,CASTPGQVNTEAFF,TGTGCCAGCACACCGGGACAGGTGAACACTGAAGCTTTCTTT
-,TRBD1,TRBV5-1,TRBJ1-4,CASSRETGDEKLFF,TGCGCCAGCAGCCGCGAGACAGGGGACGAAAAACTGTTTTTT
-,TRBD1,TRBV2,TRBJ1-5,CASIGTGAAGQPQHF,TGTGCCAGCATTGGGACAGGGGCGGCGGGGCAGCCCCAGCATTTT
-,TRBD2,TRBV28,TRBJ2-3,CASSLWRKGLAGGTDTQYF,TGTGCCAGCAGTTTATGGCGAAAAGGGCTAGCGGGGGGCACAGATACGCAGTATTTT
-,TRBD1,TRBV6-5,TRBJ1-5,CASSSGGGGNQPQHF,TGTGCCAGCAGTTCAGGGGGTGGTGGCAATCAGCCCCAGCATTTT
-,TRBD1,TRBV5-1,TRBJ1-1,CASSVGQGGTEAFF,TGCGCCAGCAGCGTGGGACAGGGCGGCACTGAAGCTTTCTTT